These 6 T cell receptor beta chains came from one sample sequenced in a study of blood T cells in healthy people across ages (dated by TCRdb to 2014 to 2015). Preparation of the library involved 5' RACE. Instrument used: Illumina HiSeq 2500. The second PCR ran for about 7 to 11 cycles and used a J-beta primer mix along with a sample-barcoded 5' primer. TCRdb reprocessing: public reads trimmed at Q25 with fastp, clones called with MiXCR, in-frame beta chains kept. Records with the same CDR3 protein are collapsed into one entry carrying the most frequent genes and DNA. The sample table lists 780,000 or so distinct CDR3 sequences, 40% to 65% of them with a count of one. Approximately 40% of the sample comes from the top ten. The sequenced sample was blood. Receptors originate from a man older than 75 in good health.

The table lists this clonotype with a few counts. The CDR3 reads CASSVEGGGLAASYEQYF. The CDR3, as DNA: TGTGCCAGCAGCGTAGAAGGGGGTGGGCTAGCGGCATCCTACGAGCAGTACTTC. The V call is TRBV9, the J call TRBJ2-7; weak D call: TRBD2 (7 bases). The CDR3 has 18 residues. CDR1 and CDR2 from the germline V gene are SGDLS and YYNGEE. The V end was cut by 0 bases, the J end by 1 base, with 20 bases between.

The genes are TRBV18 and TRBJ2-3; D is unclear. CDR1 is KGHSH, CDR2 LQKENI, per germline. Trimming pared 4 bases from V and 7 bases from J, leaving 6 bases between. The CDR3 is 11 residues long. Written as DNA, the CDR3 is TGTGCCAGCTCACAGATTAATACGCAGTATTTT. Translation gives CASSQINTQYF.

The chain carries TRBV6-5 and TRBJ2-7; D perhaps matches TRBD1 (5 bases). CDR1 is MNHEY, CDR2 SVGAGI, per germline. The V end lost 5 bases, the J end lost 5 bases, and 10 bases lay between the germline ends. The CDR3 is 12 amino acids. CDR3 DNA sequence: TGTGCCAGCAGTAGGGGTTACGACGAGCAGTACTTC. It encodes CASSRGYDEQYF.

The V and J genes are TRBV12-3 or TRBV12-4 and TRBJ1-2; 9 bases match TRBD1. The CDR3 runs to 13 residues. V was clipped by 3 bases and J by 12 bases; unmatched bases: 8. The CDR3, as DNA: TGTGCCAGCAGTTTTTACAGGGGGCGGTCAGACACCTTC. It translates to CASSFYRGRSDTF.

The chain uses TRBV20-1 and TRBJ2-7; D call uncertain. Trimming took 0 bases from V and 7 from J, leaving 7 bases between them. CDR1 and CDR2 from the germline V gene are DFQATT and SNEGSKA (reference sequence). The CDR3 runs 11 residues. For the CDR3, the DNA is TGCAGTGCTAGAGATGAGGCAGAGCAGTACTTC. As protein: CSARDEAEQYF.

The J gene is TRBJ2-2, the V gene TRBV19, with TRBD2 matching 7 bases. Germline CDR1 LNHDA, CDR2 SQIVND (reference sequence). V gave up 5 bases and J gave up 2 bases; unmatched junction bases: 5. This CDR3 is 15 amino acids long. The DNA for the CDR3 is TGTGCCAGTAGTGGGGAGGGAATCAACACCGGGGAGCTGTTTTTT. Protein sequence: CASSGEGINTGELFF.